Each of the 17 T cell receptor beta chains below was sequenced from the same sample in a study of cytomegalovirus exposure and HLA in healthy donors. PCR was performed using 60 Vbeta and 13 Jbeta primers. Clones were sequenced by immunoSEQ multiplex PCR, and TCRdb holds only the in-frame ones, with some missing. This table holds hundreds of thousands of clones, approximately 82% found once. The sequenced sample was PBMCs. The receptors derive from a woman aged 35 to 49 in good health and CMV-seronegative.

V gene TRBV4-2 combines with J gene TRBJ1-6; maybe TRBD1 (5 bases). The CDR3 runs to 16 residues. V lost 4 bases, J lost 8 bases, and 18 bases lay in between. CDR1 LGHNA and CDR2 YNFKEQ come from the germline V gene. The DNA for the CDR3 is TGTGCCAGCAGCCGCGATTTAAGGGGCGCCTATTCACCCCTCCACTTT. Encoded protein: CASSRDLRGAYSPLHF.

In nucleotides, the CDR3 is TGTGTCCAGCTTCTCCGGGGTACAGATACGCAGTATTTT. Amino acids: CVQLLRGTDTQYF. The chain recombines TRBV7-9 with TRBJ2-3; possibly TRBD2 for D (5 bases). The V gene's germline CDR1 is SEHNR and CDR2 FQNEAQ (reference sequence). CDR3 length: 13 residues.

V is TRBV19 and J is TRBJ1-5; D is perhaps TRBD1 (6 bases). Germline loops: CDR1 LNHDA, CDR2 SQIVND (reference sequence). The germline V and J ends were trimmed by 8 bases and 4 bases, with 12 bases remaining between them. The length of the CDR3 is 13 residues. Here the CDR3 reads CASGGGLNQPQHF. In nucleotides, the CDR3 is TGTGCCAGTGGGGGGGGCCTTAATCAGCCCCAGCATTTT. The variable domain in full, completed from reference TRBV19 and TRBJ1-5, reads DGGITQSPKYLFRKEGQNVTLSCEQNLNHDAMYWYRQDPGQGLRLIYYSQIVNDFQKGDIAEGYSVSREKKESFPLTVTSAQKNPTAFYLCASGGGLNQPQHFGDGTRLSIL.

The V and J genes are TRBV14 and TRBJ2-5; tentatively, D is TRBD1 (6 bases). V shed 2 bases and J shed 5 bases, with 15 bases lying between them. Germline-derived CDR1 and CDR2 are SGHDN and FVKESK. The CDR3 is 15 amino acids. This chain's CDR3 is CASSQRQGIVETQYF. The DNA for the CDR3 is TGTGCCAGCAGCCAACGCCAGGGGATCGTCGAGACCCAGTACTTC.

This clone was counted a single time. The CDR3 DNA is TGTGCCAGCAGGGAGGTCCTAGCGGGGGGCCGGGAGCTGTTTTTT. As protein: CASREVLAGGRELFF. The chain has TRBV7-2 and TRBJ2-2; 11 bases are shared with TRBD2. This CDR3 contains 15 residues. The V gene's germline CDR1 is SGHTA and CDR2 FQGNSA. Losses at the gene ends were 6 bases for V and 9 bases for J; bases not matched to a gene: 9. Full variable domain (outside the CDR3, taken from reference TRBV7-2 and TRBJ2-2): GAGVSQSPSNKVTEKGKDVELRCDPISGHTALYWYRQSLGQGLEFLIYFQGNSAPDKSGLPSDRFSAERTGGSVSTLTIQRTQQEDSAVYLCASREVLAGGRELFFGEGSRLTVL.

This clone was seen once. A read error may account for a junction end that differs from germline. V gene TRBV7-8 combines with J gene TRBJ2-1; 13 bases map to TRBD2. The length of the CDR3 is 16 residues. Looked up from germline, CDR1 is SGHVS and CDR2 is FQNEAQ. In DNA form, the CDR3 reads TGTGCCAGCAGCTTAGGGGGACTAGCGGGGTACAGTGAGCAGTTCTTC. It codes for CASSLGGLAGYSEQFF.

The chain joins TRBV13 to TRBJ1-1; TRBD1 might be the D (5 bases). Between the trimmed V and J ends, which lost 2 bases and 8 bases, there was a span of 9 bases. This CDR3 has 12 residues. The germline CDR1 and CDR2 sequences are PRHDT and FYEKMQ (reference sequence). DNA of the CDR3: TGTGCCAGCAGCTTATCGACAGTGGAAGCTTTCTTT. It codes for CASSLSTVEAFF.

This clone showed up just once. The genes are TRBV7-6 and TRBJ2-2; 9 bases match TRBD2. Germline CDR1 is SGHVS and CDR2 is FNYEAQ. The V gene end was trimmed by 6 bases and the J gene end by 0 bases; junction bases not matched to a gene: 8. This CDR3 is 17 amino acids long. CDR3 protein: CASSLGGLAANTGELFF. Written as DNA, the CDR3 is TGTGCCAGCAGTCTGGGGGGACTAGCAGCGAACACCGGGGAGCTGTTTTTT.

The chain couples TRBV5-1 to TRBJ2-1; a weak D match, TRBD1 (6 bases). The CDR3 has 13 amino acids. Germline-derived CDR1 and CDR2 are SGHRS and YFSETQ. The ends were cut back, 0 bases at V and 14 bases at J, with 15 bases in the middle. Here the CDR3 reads CASSLETGQREFF. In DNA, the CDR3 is TGCGCCAGCAGCTTGGAAACAGGGCAGAGGGAGTTCTTC.

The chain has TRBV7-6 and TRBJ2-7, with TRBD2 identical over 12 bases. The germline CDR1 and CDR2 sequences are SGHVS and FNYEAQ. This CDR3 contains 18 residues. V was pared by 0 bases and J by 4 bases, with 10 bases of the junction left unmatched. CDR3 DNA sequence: TGTGCCAGCAGCTTAGCGGAGGGCACCGGGACTAGCGGGTACGAGCAGTACTTC. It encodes CASSLAEGTGTSGYEQYF.

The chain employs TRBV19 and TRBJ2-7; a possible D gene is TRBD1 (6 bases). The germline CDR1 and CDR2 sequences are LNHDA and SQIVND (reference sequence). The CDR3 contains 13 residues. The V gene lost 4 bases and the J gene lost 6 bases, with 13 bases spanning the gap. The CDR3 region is CASSTRTAGEQYF. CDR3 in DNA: TGTGCCAGTAGTACTCGGACAGCAGGCGAGCAGTACTTC. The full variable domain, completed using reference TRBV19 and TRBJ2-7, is DGGITQSPKYLFRKEGQNVTLSCEQNLNHDAMYWYRQDPGQGLRLIYYSQIVNDFQKGDIAEGYSVSREKKESFPLTVTSAQKNPTAFYLCASSTRTAGEQYFGPGTRLTVT.

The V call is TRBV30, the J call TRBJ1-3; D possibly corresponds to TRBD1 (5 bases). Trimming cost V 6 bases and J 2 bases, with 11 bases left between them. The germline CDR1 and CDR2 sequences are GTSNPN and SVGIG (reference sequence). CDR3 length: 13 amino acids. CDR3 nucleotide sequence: TGTGCCTGCACAGGTCTGGCTGGAAACACCATATATTTT. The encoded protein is CACTGLAGNTIYF.

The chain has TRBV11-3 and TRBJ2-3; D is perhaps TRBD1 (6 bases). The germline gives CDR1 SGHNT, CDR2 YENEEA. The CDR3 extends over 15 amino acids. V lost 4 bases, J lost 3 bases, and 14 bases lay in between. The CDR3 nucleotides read TGTGCCAGCAGCTCCTACAGGGATGGTACAGATACGCAGTATTTT. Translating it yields CASSSYRDGTDTQYF.

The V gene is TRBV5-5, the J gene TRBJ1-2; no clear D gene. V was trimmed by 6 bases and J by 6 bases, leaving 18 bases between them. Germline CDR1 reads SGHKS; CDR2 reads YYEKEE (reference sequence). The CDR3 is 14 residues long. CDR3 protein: CASIPFRGHHGYTF. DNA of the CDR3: TGTGCCAGCATCCCTTTTCGTGGCCATCATGGCTACACCTTC.

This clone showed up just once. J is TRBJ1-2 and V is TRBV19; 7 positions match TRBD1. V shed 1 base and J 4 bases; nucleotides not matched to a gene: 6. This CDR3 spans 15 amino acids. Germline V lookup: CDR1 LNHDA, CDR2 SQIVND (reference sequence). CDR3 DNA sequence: TGTGCCAGTAGTATAGTGGAGGGGGCATCCTATGGCTACACCTTC. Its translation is CASSIVEGASYGYTF.

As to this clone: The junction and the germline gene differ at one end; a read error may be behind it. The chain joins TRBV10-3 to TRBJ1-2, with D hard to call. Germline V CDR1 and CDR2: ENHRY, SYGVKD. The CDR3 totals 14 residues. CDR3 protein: CAISGAGEDYGYPF. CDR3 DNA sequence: TGTGCCATCAGTGGGGCAGGCGAAGACTATGGCTACCCCTTC.

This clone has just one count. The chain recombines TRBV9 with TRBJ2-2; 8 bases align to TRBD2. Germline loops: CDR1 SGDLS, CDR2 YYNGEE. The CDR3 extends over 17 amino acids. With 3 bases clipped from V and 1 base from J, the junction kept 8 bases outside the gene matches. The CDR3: CASSGDRAGVNTGELFF. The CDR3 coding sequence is TGTGCCAGCAGCGGAGATAGAGCGGGGGTGAACACCGGGGAGCTGTTTTTT.